This T cell receptor (beta chain) was recovered during a study of T cell repertoires in ileal Crohn's disease. Only in-frame clones appear in the TCRdb table, and some are missing; sequencing was by immunoSEQ multiplex PCR. The sample has over 9,000 clones; under 85% are singletons. This clone has a handful of counts. Its antigen remains unidentified. The time point is: neoterminal ileum biopsy at postoperative endoscopy, about 6 months after surgery. Trimming removed 2 bases at V and 9 bases at J, with 11 bases between. Germline CDR1 LGHNT, CDR2 FRNRAP. The CDR3 sequence is 14 residues long. Findings and caveats of the study: Clonal expansions were more frequent in active smokers than non-smokers at surgery.

The clonotype originates from an adult with Crohn's disease. This sequence joins TRBV12-5 and TRBJ1-6; D might be TRBD1 (5 bases). Source material: ileal tissue. The CDR3 coding sequence is TGTGCTAGTGGTTTGTGGGGACTGGGTTCACCCCTCCACTTT. Its translation: CASGLWGLGSPLHF.